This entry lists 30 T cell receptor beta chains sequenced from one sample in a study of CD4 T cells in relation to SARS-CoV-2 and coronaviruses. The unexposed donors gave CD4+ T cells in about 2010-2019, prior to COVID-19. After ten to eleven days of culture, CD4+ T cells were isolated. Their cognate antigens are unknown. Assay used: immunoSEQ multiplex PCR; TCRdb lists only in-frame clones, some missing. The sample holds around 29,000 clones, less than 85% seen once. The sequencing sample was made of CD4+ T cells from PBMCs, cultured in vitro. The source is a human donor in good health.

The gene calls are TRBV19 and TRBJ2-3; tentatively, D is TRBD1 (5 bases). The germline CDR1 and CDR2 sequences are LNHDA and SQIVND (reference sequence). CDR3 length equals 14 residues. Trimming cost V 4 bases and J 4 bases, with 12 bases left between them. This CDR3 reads CASSSSLGADTQYF. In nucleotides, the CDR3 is TGTGCCAGTAGTAGTAGTTTAGGGGCAGATACGCAGTATTTT. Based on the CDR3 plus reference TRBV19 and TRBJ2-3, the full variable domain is DGGITQSPKYLFRKEGQNVTLSCEQNLNHDAMYWYRQDPGQGLRLIYYSQIVNDFQKGDIAEGYSVSREKKESFPLTVTSAQKNPTAFYLCASSSSLGADTQYFGPGTRLTVL.

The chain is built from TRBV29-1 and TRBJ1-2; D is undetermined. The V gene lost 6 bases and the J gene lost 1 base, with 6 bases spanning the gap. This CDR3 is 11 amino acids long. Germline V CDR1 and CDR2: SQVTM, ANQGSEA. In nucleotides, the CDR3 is TGCAGCGTGGACTTTAACTATGGCTACACCTTC. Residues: CSVDFNYGYTF.

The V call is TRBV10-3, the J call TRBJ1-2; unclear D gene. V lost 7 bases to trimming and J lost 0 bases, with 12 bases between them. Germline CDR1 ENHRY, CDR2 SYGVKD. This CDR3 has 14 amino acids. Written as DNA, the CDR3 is TGTGCCATCACCACTGAACCCGCTAACTATGGCTACACCTTC. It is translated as CAITTEPANYGYTF.

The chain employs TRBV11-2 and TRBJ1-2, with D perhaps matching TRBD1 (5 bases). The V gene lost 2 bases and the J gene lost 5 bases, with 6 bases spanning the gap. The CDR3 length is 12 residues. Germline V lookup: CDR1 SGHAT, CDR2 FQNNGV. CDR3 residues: CASSLQGYGYTF. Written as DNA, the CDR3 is TGTGCCAGCAGCTTACAGGGTTATGGCTACACCTTC.

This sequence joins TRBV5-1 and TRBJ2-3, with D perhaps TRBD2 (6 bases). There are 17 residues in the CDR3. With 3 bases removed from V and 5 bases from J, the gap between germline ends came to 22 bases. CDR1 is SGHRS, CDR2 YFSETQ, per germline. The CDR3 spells CASSSLLLRGGVDTQYF. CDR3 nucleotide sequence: TGCGCCAGCAGCTCCCTCCTTTTGCGGGGTGGTGTAGATACGCAGTATTTT.

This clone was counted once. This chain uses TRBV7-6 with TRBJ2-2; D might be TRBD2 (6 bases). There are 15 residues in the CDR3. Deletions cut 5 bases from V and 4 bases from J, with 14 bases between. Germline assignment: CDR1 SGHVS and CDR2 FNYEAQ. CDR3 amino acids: CASSPKTEGTGELFF. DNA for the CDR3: TGTGCCAGCAGCCCAAAGACGGAGGGCACCGGGGAGCTGTTTTTT.

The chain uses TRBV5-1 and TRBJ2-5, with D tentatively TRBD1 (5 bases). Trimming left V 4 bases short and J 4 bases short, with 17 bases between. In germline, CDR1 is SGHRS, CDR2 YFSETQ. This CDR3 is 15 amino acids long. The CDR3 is CASSETQGLGETQYF. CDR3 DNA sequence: TGCGCCAGCAGCGAGACGCAGGGTTTGGGAGAGACCCAGTACTTC.

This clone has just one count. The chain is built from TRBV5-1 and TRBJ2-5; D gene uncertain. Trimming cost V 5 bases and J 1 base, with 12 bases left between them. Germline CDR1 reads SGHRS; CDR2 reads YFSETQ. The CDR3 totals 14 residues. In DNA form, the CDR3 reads TGCGCCAGCAGGGTGCCGACGGGCCAAGAGACCCAGTACTTC. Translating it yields CASRVPTGQETQYF. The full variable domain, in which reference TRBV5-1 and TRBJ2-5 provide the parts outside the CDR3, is KAGVTQTPRYLIKTRGQQVTLSCSPISGHRSVSWYQQTPGQGLQFLFEYFSETQRNKGNFPGRFSGRQFSNSRSEMNVSTLELGDSALYLCASRVPTGQETQYFGPGTRLLVL.

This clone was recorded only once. DNA for the CDR3: TGTGCCTGGCAGGGGGGCTCCTACGAGCAGTACTTC. It codes for CAWQGGSYEQYF. The chain uses TRBV30 and TRBJ2-7, with D maybe TRBD1 (7 bases). The CDR3 length is 12 residues. V lost 5 bases, J lost 0 bases, and 8 bases lay in between. Per the germline V gene, CDR1 is GTSNPN and CDR2 is SVGIG (reference sequence). Based on the CDR3 plus reference TRBV30 and TRBJ2-7, the full variable domain is SQTIHQWPATLVQPVGSPLSLECTVEGTSNPNLYWYRQAAGRGLQLLFYSVGIGQISSEVPQNLSASRPQDRQFILSSKKLLLSDSGFYLCAWQGGSYEQYFGPGTRLTVT.

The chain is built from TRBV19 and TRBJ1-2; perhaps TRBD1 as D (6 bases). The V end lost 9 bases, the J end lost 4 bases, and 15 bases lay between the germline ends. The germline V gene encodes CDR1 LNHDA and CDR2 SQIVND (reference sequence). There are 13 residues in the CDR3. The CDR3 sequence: CASREQGGYGYTF. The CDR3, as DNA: TGTGCCAGCCGCGAACAGGGCGGCTATGGCTACACCTTC.

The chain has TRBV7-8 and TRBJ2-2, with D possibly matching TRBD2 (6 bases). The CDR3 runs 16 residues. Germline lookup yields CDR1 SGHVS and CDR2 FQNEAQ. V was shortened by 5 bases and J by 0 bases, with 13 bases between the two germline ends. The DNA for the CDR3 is TGTGCCAGCAGCCCACGGGAGCTCGCGAACACCGGGGAGCTGTTTTTT. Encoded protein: CASSPRELANTGELFF.

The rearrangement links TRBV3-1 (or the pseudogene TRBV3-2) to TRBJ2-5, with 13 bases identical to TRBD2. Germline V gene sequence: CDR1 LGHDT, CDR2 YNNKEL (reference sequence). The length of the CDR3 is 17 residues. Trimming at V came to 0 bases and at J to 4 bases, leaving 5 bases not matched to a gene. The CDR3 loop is CASSQDRGTSGIETQYF. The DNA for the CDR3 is TGTGCCAGCAGCCAAGATCGGGGGACTAGCGGGATAGAGACCCAGTACTTC.

The CDR3 region is CASTALTGGYEQYF. The CDR3 DNA reads as TGTGCCAGCACCGCCCTGACAGGGGGCTACGAGCAGTACTTC. The J gene is TRBJ2-7, the V gene TRBV2; TRBD1 aligns across 9 bases. The CDR3 covers 14 residues. Looked up from germline, CDR1 is SNHLY and CDR2 is FYNNEI. V shed 7 bases and J 3 bases; nucleotides not matched to a gene: 7.

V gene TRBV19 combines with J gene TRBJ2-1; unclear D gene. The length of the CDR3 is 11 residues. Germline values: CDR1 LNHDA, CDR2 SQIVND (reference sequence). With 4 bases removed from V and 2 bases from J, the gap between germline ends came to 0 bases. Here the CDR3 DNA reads TGTGCCAGTAGTACCTACAATGAGCAGTTCTTC. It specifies CASSTYNEQFF.

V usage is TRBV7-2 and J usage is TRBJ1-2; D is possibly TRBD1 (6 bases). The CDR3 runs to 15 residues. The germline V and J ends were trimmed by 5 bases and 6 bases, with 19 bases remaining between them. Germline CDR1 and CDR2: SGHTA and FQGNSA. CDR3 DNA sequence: TGTGCCAGCAGCCCCTGGGGGGGGCGTCCCCATGGCTACACCTTC. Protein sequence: CASSPWGGRPHGYTF.

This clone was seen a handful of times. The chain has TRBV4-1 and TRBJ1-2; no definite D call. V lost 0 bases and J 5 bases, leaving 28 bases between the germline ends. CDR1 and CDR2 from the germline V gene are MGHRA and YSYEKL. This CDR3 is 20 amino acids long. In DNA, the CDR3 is TGCGCCAGCAGCCAAGAAACAGTCTTGTTTAATTCCCTGGCCCATTATGGCTACACCTTC. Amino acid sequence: CASSQETVLFNSLAHYGYTF.

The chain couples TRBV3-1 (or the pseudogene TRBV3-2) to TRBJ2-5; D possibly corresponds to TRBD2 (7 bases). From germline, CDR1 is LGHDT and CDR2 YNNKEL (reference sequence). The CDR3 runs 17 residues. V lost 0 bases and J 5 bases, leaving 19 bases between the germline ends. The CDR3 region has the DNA TGTGCCAGCAGCCAAGATGGGGAAGGGGGGGCCTTTGAGACCCAGTACTTC. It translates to CASSQDGEGGAFETQYF.

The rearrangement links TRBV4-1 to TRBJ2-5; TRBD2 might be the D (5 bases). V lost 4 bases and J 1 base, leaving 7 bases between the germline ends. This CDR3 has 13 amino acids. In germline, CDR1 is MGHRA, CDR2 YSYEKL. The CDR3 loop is CASSRLRQETQYF. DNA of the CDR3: TGCGCCAGCAGCCGACTACGCCAAGAGACCCAGTACTTC.

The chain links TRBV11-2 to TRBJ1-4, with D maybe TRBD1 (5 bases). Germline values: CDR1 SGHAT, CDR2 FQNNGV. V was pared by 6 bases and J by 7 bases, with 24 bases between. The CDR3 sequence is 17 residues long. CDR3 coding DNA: TGTGCCAGCAGTACACGGCAGGTCGGGGCCTTTTTTGAAAAACTGTTTTTT. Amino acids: CASSTRQVGAFFEKLFF. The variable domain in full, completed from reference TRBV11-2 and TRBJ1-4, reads EAGVAQSPRYKIIEKRQSVAFWCNPISGHATLYWYQQILGQGPKLLIQFQNNGVVDDSQLPKDRFSAERLKGVDSTLKIQPAKLEDSAVYLCASSTRQVGAFFEKLFFGSGTQLSVL.

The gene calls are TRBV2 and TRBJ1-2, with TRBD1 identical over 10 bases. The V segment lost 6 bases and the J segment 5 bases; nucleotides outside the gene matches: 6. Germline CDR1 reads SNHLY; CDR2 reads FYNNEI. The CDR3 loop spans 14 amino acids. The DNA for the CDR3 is TGTGCCAGCAGACAGACAGGGGGCGCATATGGCTACACCTTC. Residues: CASRQTGGAYGYTF.

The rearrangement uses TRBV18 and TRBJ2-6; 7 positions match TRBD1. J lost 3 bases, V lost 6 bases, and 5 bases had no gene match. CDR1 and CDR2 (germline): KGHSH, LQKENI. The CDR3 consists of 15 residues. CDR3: CASSVTGLGANVLTF. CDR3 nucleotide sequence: TGTGCCAGCTCGGTGACAGGGCTTGGGGCCAACGTCCTGACTTTC.

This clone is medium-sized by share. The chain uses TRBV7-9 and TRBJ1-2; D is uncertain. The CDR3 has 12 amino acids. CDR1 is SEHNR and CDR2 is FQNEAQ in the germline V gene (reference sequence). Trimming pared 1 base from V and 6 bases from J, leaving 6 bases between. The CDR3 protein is CASSLGGNGYTF. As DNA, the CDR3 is TGTGCCAGCAGCTTAGGAGGGAATGGCTACACCTTC.

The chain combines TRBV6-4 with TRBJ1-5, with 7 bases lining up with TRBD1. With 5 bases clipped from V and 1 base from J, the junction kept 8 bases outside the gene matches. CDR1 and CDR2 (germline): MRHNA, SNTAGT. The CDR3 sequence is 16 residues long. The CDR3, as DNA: TGTGCCAGCAGTAAGGTCAGGGGGAAGAGCAATCAGCCCCAGCATTTT. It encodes CASSKVRGKSNQPQHF.

The CDR3 DNA follows: TGTGCCAGCAGCCGAGGGGAAGATACGCAGTATTTT. As protein: CASSRGEDTQYF. V is TRBV7-3 and J is TRBJ2-3, with D tentatively TRBD1 or TRBD2 (5 bases each). The CDR3 is 12 amino acids. Germline V lookup: CDR1 SGHTA, CDR2 FQGTGA. Trimming pared 5 bases from V and 5 bases from J, leaving 8 bases between.

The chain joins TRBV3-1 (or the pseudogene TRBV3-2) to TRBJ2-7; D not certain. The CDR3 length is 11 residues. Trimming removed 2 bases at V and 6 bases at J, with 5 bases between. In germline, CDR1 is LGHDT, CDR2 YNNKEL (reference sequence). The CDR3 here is CASSQIGEQYF. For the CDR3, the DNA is TGTGCCAGCAGCCAAATCGGCGAGCAGTACTTC.

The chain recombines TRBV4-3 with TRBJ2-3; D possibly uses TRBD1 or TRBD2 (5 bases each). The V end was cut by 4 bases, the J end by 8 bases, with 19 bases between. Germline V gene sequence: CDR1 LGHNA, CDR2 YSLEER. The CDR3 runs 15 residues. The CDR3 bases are TGCGCCAGCAGCCGTATATCCGGGACCCCCGTTACGCAGTATTTT. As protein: CASSRISGTPVTQYF.

The CDR3 sequence is CASSQDVRRGYTF. The CDR3 DNA follows: TGTGCCAGCAGTCAGGACGTTCGGAGGGGCTACACCTTC. The chain couples TRBV6-5 to TRBJ1-2; no reliable D call. From germline, CDR1 is MNHEY and CDR2 SVGAGI. This CDR3 is 13 amino acids long. Deletions cut 5 bases from V and 8 bases from J, with 15 bases between.

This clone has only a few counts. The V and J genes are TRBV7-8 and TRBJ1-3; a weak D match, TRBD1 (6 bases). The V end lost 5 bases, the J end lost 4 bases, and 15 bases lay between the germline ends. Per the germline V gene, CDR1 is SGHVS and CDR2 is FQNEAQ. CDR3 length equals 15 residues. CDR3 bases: TGTGCCAGCAGCCCCATAAGGGGGGAAGGAAACACCATATATTTT. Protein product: CASSPIRGEGNTIYF.

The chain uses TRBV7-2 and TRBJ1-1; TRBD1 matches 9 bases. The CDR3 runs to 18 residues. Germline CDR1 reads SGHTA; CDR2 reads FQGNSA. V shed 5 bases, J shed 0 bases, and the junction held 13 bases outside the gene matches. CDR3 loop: CASSHIPKQGALNTEAFF. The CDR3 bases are TGTGCCAGCAGCCACATCCCCAAACAGGGGGCTTTGAACACTGAAGCTTTCTTT.

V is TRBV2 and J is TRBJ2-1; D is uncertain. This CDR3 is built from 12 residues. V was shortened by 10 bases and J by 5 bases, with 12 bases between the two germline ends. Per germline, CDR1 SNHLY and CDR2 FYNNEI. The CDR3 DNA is TGTGCCACCCGACAATTTAACAATGAGCAGTTCTTC. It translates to CATRQFNNEQFF.